A selection of T cell receptor beta chains follows, all from one sample in a study of shared clonotypes between healthy human individuals. Assay: immunoSEQ multiplex PCR; the TCRdb copy retains only in-frame clones and omits some. The sample carries under 2,000,000 clones, just under 95% recorded once. Sequencing used naive CD8+ T cells sorted from blood. The receptors derive from a man aged 18 to 29 in good health. Both conserved end residues are part of each CDR3. The order of the fields is V gene, clone size, J gene, D gene, CDR3 DNA, CDR3 protein. D genes are given only for firm matches. Size is stated for part of the rows, as once, few or many counts, or as a class when the clone is expanded.

v_gene: TRBV4-2
abundance: .
j_gene: TRBJ2-7
d_gene: TRBD2
CDR3nt: TGTGCCAGCAGTTCGGGGGGATACGAGCAGTACTTC
CDR3aa: CASSSGGYEQYF

v_gene: TRBV27
abundance: once
j_gene: TRBJ2-1
d_gene: .
CDR3nt: TGTGCCAGCAGTCAAGACGTTAGCTCCTACAATGAGCAGTTCTTC
CDR3aa: CASSQDVSSYNEQFF

v_gene: TRBV6-5
abundance: .
j_gene: TRBJ2-7
d_gene: .
CDR3nt: TGTGCCAGCAGCCCCCAGGGAATAATTTCGTACGAGCAGTACTTC
CDR3aa: CASSPQGIISYEQYF

v_gene: TRBV28
abundance: once
j_gene: TRBJ2-5
d_gene: .
CDR3nt: TGTGCCAGCAGTTGGGGACCAGATGACAGGTCGGGGGAGACCCAGTACTTC
CDR3aa: CASSWGPDDRSGETQYF

v_gene: TRBV28
abundance: .
j_gene: TRBJ1-4
d_gene: .
CDR3nt: TGTGCCATCCAATCCAGGGTGGCTAATGAAAAACTGTTTTTT
CDR3aa: CAIQSRVANEKLFF

v_gene: TRBV13
abundance: .
j_gene: TRBJ2-7
d_gene: TRBD2
CDR3nt: TGTGCCAGCAGCCAACTAGCGGGAGGGCCTCCCGAGCAGTACTTC
CDR3aa: CASSQLAGGPPEQYF

v_gene: TRBV4-3
abundance: .
j_gene: TRBJ2-5
d_gene: .
CDR3nt: TGCGCCAGCAGCCTGACTAGTTTGATGGCCCAAGAGACCCAGTACTTC
CDR3aa: CASSLTSLMAQETQYF

v_gene: TRBV5-1
abundance: .
j_gene: TRBJ2-7
d_gene: TRBD1
CDR3nt: TGCGCCAGCAGCTTGTCGGGACAGGACTACGAGCAGTACTTC
CDR3aa: CASSLSGQDYEQYF

v_gene: TRBV27
abundance: .
j_gene: TRBJ2-1
d_gene: .
CDR3nt: TGTGCCAGCAGTCCTGGACAGCCTCTTGGCTCCTACAATGAGCAGTTCTTC
CDR3aa: CASSPGQPLGSYNEQFF

v_gene: TRBV5-6
abundance: once
j_gene: TRBJ2-2
d_gene: .
CDR3nt: TGTGCCAGCAGCTTCGGGACCCCCGCCGGGGAGCTGTTTTTT
CDR3aa: CASSFGTPAGELFF

v_gene: TRBV7-2
abundance: once
j_gene: TRBJ1-5
d_gene: TRBD1
CDR3nt: TGTGCCAGCAGCTTCGGGACAGGGTACAATCAGCCCCAGCATTTT
CDR3aa: CASSFGTGYNQPQHF

v_gene: TRBV30
abundance: .
j_gene: TRBJ2-2
d_gene: .
CDR3nt: TGTGCCTGGAGTGTTGTAGGTACCGGGGAGCTGTTTTTT
CDR3aa: CAWSVVGTGELFF

v_gene: TRBV4-1
abundance: .
j_gene: TRBJ2-7
d_gene: TRBD2
CDR3nt: TGCGCCAGCAGCCCCGCCCCCAGCGGGAGCTCCTACGAGCAGTACTTC
CDR3aa: CASSPAPSGSSYEQYF

v_gene: TRBV6-6
abundance: .
j_gene: TRBJ1-1
d_gene: .
CDR3nt: TGTGCCAGCAGTTACGTTGGCGACGTTGCCACTGAAGCTTTCTTT
CDR3aa: CASSYVGDVATEAFF

v_gene: TRBV5-5
abundance: .
j_gene: TRBJ2-5
d_gene: .
CDR3nt: TGTGCCAGCAGCTTATACCAAATGGGGGCAGGGACGTCCCAGTACTTC
CDR3aa: CASSLYQMGAGTSQYF

v_gene: TRBV5-4
abundance: .
j_gene: TRBJ2-5
d_gene: .
CDR3nt: TGTGCCAGCAGCTTGGATGGATTGACAATCCTTCAAGAGACCCAGTACTTC
CDR3aa: CASSLDGLTILQETQYF

v_gene: TRBV29-1
abundance: once
j_gene: TRBJ2-1
d_gene: TRBD2
CDR3nt: TGCAGCGTTTTCGGGACTAGCATGACAGGCGAGCAGTTCTTC
CDR3aa: CSVFGTSMTGEQFF

v_gene: TRBV27
abundance: .
j_gene: TRBJ2-3
d_gene: TRBD2
CDR3nt: TGTGCCAGCAGTTCCAACCCTACAAGCGGGGGGATCCAGACAGATACGCAGTATTTT
CDR3aa: CASSSNPTSGGIQTDTQYF

v_gene: TRBV29-1
abundance: .
j_gene: TRBJ2-1
d_gene: .
CDR3nt: TGCAGCGTCGGCCACGTAATTACCTACAATGAGCAGTTCTTC
CDR3aa: CSVGHVITYNEQFF

v_gene: TRBV28
abundance: .
j_gene: TRBJ2-7
d_gene: .
CDR3nt: TGTGCCAGCAGTCCCGGTCTTTCCTACGAGCAGTACTTC
CDR3aa: CASSPGLSYEQYF

v_gene: TRBV11-2
abundance: .
j_gene: TRBJ2-5
d_gene: .
CDR3nt: TGTGCCAGCACCCAGGGGTATGAGGAGACCCAGTACTTC
CDR3aa: CASTQGYEETQYF

v_gene: TRBV10-3
abundance: .
j_gene: TRBJ1-4
d_gene: .
CDR3nt: TGTGCCATCAGTGGCACGGACAGCTTTAATGAAAAACTGTTTTTT
CDR3aa: CAISGTDSFNEKLFF

v_gene: TRBV6-1
abundance: .
j_gene: TRBJ1-4
d_gene: TRBD1
CDR3nt: TGTGCCAGCAGTGAGACAGGGCTAAATGAAAAACTGTTTTTT
CDR3aa: CASSETGLNEKLFF

v_gene: TRBV5-6
abundance: .
j_gene: TRBJ2-7
d_gene: TRBD1
CDR3nt: TGTGCCAGCAGCTTTTCGACAGGGGCCTACGAGCAGTACTTC
CDR3aa: CASSFSTGAYEQYF

v_gene: TRBV4-1
abundance: .
j_gene: TRBJ2-7
d_gene: .
CDR3nt: TGCGCCAGCAGCCAAGTCCCTGGCCACGAGCAGTACTTC
CDR3aa: CASSQVPGHEQYF

v_gene: TRBV4-3
abundance: once
j_gene: TRBJ2-1
d_gene: TRBD1
CDR3nt: TGCGCCAGCAGCCAAGATCCCTGGACAGGGGTCTACAATGAGCAGTTCTTC
CDR3aa: CASSQDPWTGVYNEQFF

v_gene: TRBV9
abundance: .
j_gene: TRBJ2-4
d_gene: .
CDR3nt: TGTGCCAGCAGCGAGGGGGGCTTGGCCAAAAACATTCAGTACTTC
CDR3aa: CASSEGGLAKNIQYF

v_gene: TRBV13
abundance: .
j_gene: TRBJ1-2
d_gene: .
CDR3nt: TGTGCCAGCAGCTTAGGTTCCAGTCCCTATGGCTACACCTTC
CDR3aa: CASSLGSSPYGYTF

v_gene: TRBV14
abundance: .
j_gene: TRBJ2-1
d_gene: TRBD1
CDR3nt: TGTGCCAGCAGCTCGACAGGGATGGGTACCGATGAGCAGTTCTTC
CDR3aa: CASSSTGMGTDEQFF

v_gene: TRBV6-5
abundance: .
j_gene: TRBJ1-2
d_gene: .
CDR3nt: TGTGCCAGCAGTAACGTTCCTTATGGCTACACCTTC
CDR3aa: CASSNVPYGYTF

v_gene: TRBV10-3
abundance: .
j_gene: TRBJ2-7
d_gene: .
CDR3nt: TGTGCCATCAGTGAGCTCAGGACCTACGAGCAGTACTTC
CDR3aa: CAISELRTYEQYF

v_gene: TRBV5-4
abundance: .
j_gene: TRBJ1-2
d_gene: .
CDR3nt: TGTGCCAGCAGCTCCATGACAGCGGTTTTTAGGTATGGCTACACCTTC
CDR3aa: CASSSMTAVFRYGYTF

v_gene: TRBV5-8
abundance: once
j_gene: TRBJ2-7
d_gene: .
CDR3nt: TGTGCCAGCAGCTTGGTTGGGGGTTCCTACGAGCAGTACTTC
CDR3aa: CASSLVGGSYEQYF

v_gene: TRBV30
abundance: .
j_gene: TRBJ2-3
d_gene: .
CDR3nt: TGTGCCTGGAGTGTGGACTTCGACCCAGATACGCAGTATTTT
CDR3aa: CAWSVDFDPDTQYF